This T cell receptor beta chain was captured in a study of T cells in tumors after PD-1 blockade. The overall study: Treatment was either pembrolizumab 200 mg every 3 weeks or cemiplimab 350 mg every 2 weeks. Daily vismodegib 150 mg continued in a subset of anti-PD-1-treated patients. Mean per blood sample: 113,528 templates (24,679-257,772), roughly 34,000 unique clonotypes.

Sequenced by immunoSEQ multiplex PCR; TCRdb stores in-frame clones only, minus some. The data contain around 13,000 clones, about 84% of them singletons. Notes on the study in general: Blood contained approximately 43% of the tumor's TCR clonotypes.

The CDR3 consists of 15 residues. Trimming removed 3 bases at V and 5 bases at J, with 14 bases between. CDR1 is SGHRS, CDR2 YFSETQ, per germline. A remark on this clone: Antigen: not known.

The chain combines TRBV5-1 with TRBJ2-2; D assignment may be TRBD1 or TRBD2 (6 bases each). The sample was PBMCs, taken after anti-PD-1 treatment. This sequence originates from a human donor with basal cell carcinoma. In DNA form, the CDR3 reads TGCGCCAGCAGCTCGGTGATAGGGGGGACCGGGGAGCTGTTTTTT. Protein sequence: CASSSVIGGTGELFF.